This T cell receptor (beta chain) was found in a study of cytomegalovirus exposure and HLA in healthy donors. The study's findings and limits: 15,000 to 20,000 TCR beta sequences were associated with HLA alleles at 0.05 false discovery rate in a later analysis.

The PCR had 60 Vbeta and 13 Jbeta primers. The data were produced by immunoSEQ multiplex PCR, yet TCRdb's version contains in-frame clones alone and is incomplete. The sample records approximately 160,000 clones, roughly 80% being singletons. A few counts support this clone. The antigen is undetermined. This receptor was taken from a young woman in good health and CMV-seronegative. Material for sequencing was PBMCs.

The CDR3 sequence: CATSGTDSSYEQYF. The CDR3 coding sequence is TGTGCCACCAGCGGGACAGATAGCTCCTACGAGCAGTACTTC. V gene TRBV15 combines with J gene TRBJ2-7; TRBD1 aligns across 7 bases. The germline gives CDR1 LNHNV, CDR2 YYDKDF (reference sequence). V was clipped by 5 bases and J by 0 bases; unmatched bases: 4. CDR3 length equals 14 residues.